One and the same sample provided the 5 T cell receptor beta chains below, sequenced in a study of brain T cells in children with intractable seizures (dated by TCRdb to the early 2020s). The time point label for this specimen denotes: resected brain tissue, or blood drawn just prior to surgery. The library was produced with the immunoSEQ multiplex PCR assay. Not all clones reach the TCRdb copy of this immuneACCESS table, which keeps in-frame sequences only. Checked studies attribute under half of the gap to unresolved V genes and leave the rest unexplained. Within this sample are tens of thousands of clones, with just over 90% of them counted one time only. Jointly, the top ten make up roughly 1.4% of the sample. The material sequenced was peripheral blood, taken at surgery. These receptors were collected from a boy under two years old with tuberous sclerosis and intractable seizures.

The chain has TRBV5-1 and TRBJ1-1; D might be TRBD1 (5 bases). The V and J ends lost 6 bases and 1 base respectively, with 10 bases between them. This CDR3 spans 13 amino acids. Germline-derived CDR1 and CDR2 are SGHRS and YFSETQ. The CDR3 DNA reads as TGCGCCAGCACCCCAGGGCAGAACACTGAAGCTTTCTTT. Residues: CASTPGQNTEAFF.

V gene TRBV6-5 combines with J gene TRBJ2-1; D may be TRBD1 (6 bases). CDR1 MNHEY and CDR2 SVGAGI come from the germline V gene. The ends were cut back, 2 bases at V and 3 bases at J, with 14 bases in the middle. There are 16 residues in the CDR3. The CDR3 coding sequence is TGTGCCAGCAGTTACGGGGGCTTGAGTCGCTACAATGAGCAGTTCTTC. Protein sequence: CASSYGGLSRYNEQFF.

The chain links TRBV21-1 to TRBJ2-2; the table assigns TRBD1, which was not confirmed against the DNA. TRBV21-1 is classified as a pseudogene. The CDR3 runs to 13 residues. The CDR3 loop reads CARRDRVTGELFF. DNA of the CDR3: TGTGCCAGAAGGGACAGGGTCACCGGGGAGCTGTTTTTT.

The CDR3 sequence is CASSKEMTSGDSYEQYF. CDR3 coding DNA: TGTGCCAGTAGTAAAGAGATGACTAGCGGGGACTCCTACGAGCAGTACTTC. This chain links TRBV19 with TRBJ2-7, with 11 bases aligning to TRBD2. The germline V gene encodes CDR1 LNHDA and CDR2 SQIVND (reference sequence). V lost 4 bases, J lost 0 bases, and 8 bases stayed unmatched. This CDR3 is 17 amino acids long. The whole variable domain, filled in from reference TRBV19 and TRBJ2-7, reads DGGITQSPKYLFRKEGQNVTLSCEQNLNHDAMYWYRQDPGQGLRLIYYSQIVNDFQKGDIAEGYSVSREKKESFPLTVTSAQKNPTAFYLCASSKEMTSGDSYEQYFGPGTRLTVT.

The chain employs TRBV27 and TRBJ2-1; TRBD2 matches at 9 bases. V gave up 8 bases and J gave up 6 bases; unmatched junction bases: 5. Germline CDR1 is MNHEY and CDR2 is SMNVEV (reference sequence). The CDR3 is 13 amino acids. DNA for the CDR3: TGTGCCAGCGGAGTAGCGGGGGTCAATGAGCAGTTCTTC. Its protein product is CASGVAGVNEQFF.